These 31 T cell receptor beta chains share one sample of origin, sequenced in a study of cytomegalovirus exposure and HLA in healthy donors. Use of 60 Vbeta and 13 Jbeta primers characterized the PCR. Sequencing was performed with immunoSEQ multiplex PCR; in TCRdb, only in-frame clones are kept and a portion is missing. The sample holds about 250,000 clones; roughly 70% are singletons and the top ten take around 2.3%. Source material: PBMCs. These receptors were collected from a female donor in good health and CMV-seronegative.

The chain carries TRBV5-1 and TRBJ2-4; 10 bases map to TRBD2. Germline V gene data show CDR1 as SGHRS and CDR2 as YFSETQ. The V gene end was trimmed by 4 bases and the J gene end by 7 bases; junction bases not matched to a gene: 11. The CDR3 has 16 residues. The CDR3 here is CASSIGTSALGNIQYF. For the CDR3, the DNA is TGCGCCAGCAGCATCGGGACTAGCGCATTGGGTAACATTCAGTACTTC.

V usage is TRBV7-2 and J usage is TRBJ2-2; 9 bases align to TRBD2. Losses at the gene ends were 1 base for V and 6 bases for J; bases not matched to a gene: 3. Germline V gives CDR1 SGHTA, CDR2 FQGNSA. The CDR3 extends over 15 amino acids. DNA of the CDR3: TGTGCCAGCAGCTTAGGTAGCGGGAGCGCCGGGGAGCTGTTTTTT. Amino acids: CASSLGSGSAGELFF.

Notes on this clone: No conserved phenylalanine or tryptophan is present at the end of the CDR3, so a read error is the likely explanation. The chain couples TRBV4-1 to TRBJ1-1; TRBD1 is a possible D gene (5 bases). V was pared by 3 bases and J by 1 base, with 12 bases between. CDR1 and CDR2 (germline): MGHRA, YSYEKL. CDR3 size: 15 residues. The CDR3 sequence: CASSHLYGGNTEAFL. CDR3 nucleotide sequence: TGCGCCAGCAGCCATCTCTACGGGGGGAACACTGAAGCTTTCCTT.

The chain carries TRBV7-9 and TRBJ2-7; no clear D. V lost 5 bases and J 6 bases, leaving 17 bases between the germline ends. Germline-derived CDR1 and CDR2 are SEHNR and FQNEAQ (reference sequence). This CDR3 is built from 14 residues. The CDR3 nucleotides read TGTGCCAGCAGCCTGATACTCCTTCCTGGCGAGCAGTACTTC. This gives the protein CASSLILLPGEQYF.

This rearrangement joins TRBV7-9 to TRBJ2-7; 9 bases are shared with TRBD2. The V gene's germline CDR1 is SEHNR and CDR2 FQNEAQ (reference sequence). There are 14 residues in the CDR3. Trimming at V came to 2 bases and at J to 6 bases, leaving 5 bases not matched to a gene. The CDR3 spells CASSLTGLASEQYF. For the CDR3, the DNA is TGTGCCAGCAGCTTAACGGGACTAGCTAGCGAGCAGTACTTC.

V usage is TRBV6-5 and J usage is TRBJ2-7, with 7 bases fitting TRBD2. The CDR3 runs 15 residues. The germline V gene has CDR1 MNHEY and CDR2 SVGAGI. V lost 6 bases to trimming and J lost 0 bases; unmatched junction nucleotides: 8. Written as DNA, the CDR3 is TGTGCCAGCAGCCTGCTTGGGGGGGGCTCCTACGAGCAGTACTTC. It specifies CASSLLGGGSYEQYF.

The rearrangement joins TRBV2 to TRBJ2-7; 8 bases align to TRBD2. CDR3 size: 15 residues. The trim removed 4 bases at V and 0 bases at J, leaving 5 bases unmatched. Per the germline V gene, CDR1 is SNHLY and CDR2 is FYNNEI. The CDR3, as DNA: TGTGCCAGCAGTGCGGTAGCGGGGACCTCCTACGAGCAGTACTTC. This sequence encodes CASSAVAGTSYEQYF.

This chain connects TRBV28 to TRBJ1-5; no firm D call. Germline V gene sequence: CDR1 MDHEN, CDR2 SYDVKM. The ends were cut back, 7 bases at V and 5 bases at J, with 15 bases in the middle. The CDR3 spans 14 residues. CDR3 residues: CASISGEKDQPQHF. For the CDR3, the DNA is TGTGCCAGCATTAGCGGGGAGAAGGATCAGCCCCAGCATTTT.

In its sample, this clone was seen once. The chain combines TRBV5-1 with TRBJ1-2; D is perhaps TRBD1 (6 bases). Germline CDR1 is SGHRS and CDR2 is YFSETQ. The CDR3 length is 12 residues. V shed 2 bases and J shed 8 bases, with 10 bases lying between them. CDR3 sequence (DNA): TGCGCCAGCAGCTTTAACAGGGCCGGCTACACCTTC. Translated: CASSFNRAGYTF.

A remark on this clone: A read error may account for a junction end that differs from germline. CDR3 in DNA: TGTGCCAGTTCCGACAGGGGGCGCGCGATGAAGACTGAAGCTTTCTTT. Its translation: CASSDRGRAMKTEAFF. The rearrangement uses TRBV28 and TRBJ1-1; 10 bases match TRBD1. There are 16 residues in the CDR3. Germline values: CDR1 MDHEN, CDR2 SYDVKM.

This chain joins TRBV11-2 and TRBJ1-2; TRBD1 agrees at 7 bases. Germline CDR1 reads SGHAT; CDR2 reads FQNNGV. Trimming cost V 8 bases and J 2 bases; bases outside gene matches: 5. The CDR3 spans 13 residues. This CDR3 is CASRQGENYGYTF. The CDR3 DNA reads TGTGCCAGCCGACAGGGTGAGAACTATGGCTACACCTTC.

This clone was seen only a few times. This chain joins TRBV2 and TRBJ2-1; 8 bases are a match to TRBD2. The CDR3 has 14 residues. V shed 2 bases, J shed 7 bases, and the junction held 4 bases outside the gene matches. CDR1 and CDR2 from the germline V gene are SNHLY and FYNNEI. The CDR3: CASSESGGMNEQFF. As DNA, the CDR3 is TGTGCCAGCAGTGAATCGGGAGGGATGAATGAGCAGTTCTTC.

The CDR3 spells CASSPGGTGSYNEQFF. The CDR3, as DNA: TGTGCCAGCAGCCCCGGTGGGACAGGGTCCTACAATGAGCAGTTCTTC. The chain recombines TRBV4-2 with TRBJ2-1; 9 bases match TRBD1. Losses at the gene ends were 4 bases for V and 1 base for J; bases not matched to a gene: 5. Germline values: CDR1 LGHNA, CDR2 YNFKEQ. CDR3 length equals 16 residues.

The chain couples TRBV4-1 to TRBJ2-3; D is perhaps TRBD1 (5 bases). V lost 3 bases and J 1 base, leaving 8 bases between the germline ends. Germline CDR1 is MGHRA and CDR2 is YSYEKL. The CDR3 totals 14 residues. The CDR3, as DNA: TGCGCCAGCAGCCAGACAGCCGGCACAGATACGCAGTATTTT. This encodes CASSQTAGTDTQYF.

V is TRBV28 and J is TRBJ1-5; TRBD1 is a possible D gene (6 bases). This CDR3 is 16 amino acids long. Germline V gene sequence: CDR1 MDHEN, CDR2 SYDVKM. V dropped 4 bases and J dropped 4 bases, with 17 bases sitting between them. The CDR3 nucleotides are TGTGCCAGCAGTTACTTTTCCCAGGGGAGTAATCAGCCCCAGCATTTT. The encoded protein is CASSYFSQGSNQPQHF.

The CDR3 spells CASSELGVTGELFF. In DNA, the CDR3 is TGTGCCAGCAGCGAACTCGGAGTAACCGGGGAGCTGTTTTTT. The chain uses TRBV11-3 and TRBJ2-2; D call uncertain. V lost 5 bases and J lost 5, with 12 bases in between. This CDR3 comprises 14 residues. The V gene's germline CDR1 is SGHNT and CDR2 YENEEA.

The chain joins TRBV5-1 to TRBJ2-5; 11 nucleotides align to TRBD2. The CDR3 runs to 15 residues. Germline trimming cut 4 bases from V and 1 base from J; bases unmatched to any gene: 3. The germline CDR1 and CDR2 sequences are SGHRS and YFSETQ. CDR3 sequence reads: CASSGLAGIQETQYF. The DNA of the CDR3 is TGCGCCAGCAGCGGACTAGCGGGCATCCAAGAGACCCAGTACTTC.

This chain connects TRBV25-1 to TRBJ1-5; no firm D call. The V gene lost 2 bases and the J gene lost 0 bases, with 5 bases spanning the gap. The CDR3 is made up of 14 amino acids. Germline CDR1 MGHDK, CDR2 SYGVNS. CDR3 amino acids: CASSETGSNQPQHF. The CDR3 nucleotides read TGTGCCAGCAGTGAAACGGGTAGCAATCAGCCCCAGCATTTT.

The chain links TRBV5-1 to TRBJ2-5; TRBD2 agrees at 7 bases. CDR1 SGHRS and CDR2 YFSETQ come from the germline V gene. Germline trimming cut 3 bases from V and 1 base from J; bases unmatched to any gene: 6. The CDR3 runs 15 residues. The CDR3: CASSWGSSGQETQYF. For the CDR3, the DNA is TGCGCCAGCAGCTGGGGGTCTAGCGGCCAAGAGACCCAGTACTTC.

The rearrangement links TRBV7-2 to TRBJ2-7; 11 bases map to TRBD2. CDR3 length: 14 residues. J lost 5 bases, V lost 4 bases, and 4 bases had no gene match. The germline V gene encodes CDR1 SGHTA and CDR2 FQGNSA. CDR3: CASSSVTSGNEQYF. The CDR3 DNA reads TGTGCCAGCAGCTCCGTGACTAGCGGGAACGAGCAGTACTTC.

The V call is TRBV4-1, the J call TRBJ2-5, with D possibly being TRBD2 (7 bases). The CDR3 is 15 amino acids. V lost 1 base, J lost 3 bases, and 12 bases lay in between. Germline V CDR1 and CDR2: MGHRA, YSYEKL. CDR3 coding DNA: TGCGCCAGCAGCCAAGCCGGAGGGGGGGAAGAGACCCAGTACTTC. It yields the protein CASSQAGGGEETQYF.

V usage is TRBV5-1 and J usage is TRBJ1-1; TRBD1 aligns across 10 bases. The CDR3 runs 16 residues. Germline V CDR1 and CDR2: SGHRS, YFSETQ. V shed 1 base, J shed 1 base, and the junction held 4 bases outside the gene matches. The CDR3 nucleotides read TGCGCCAGCAGCTTGCAGACAGGGGGCGAGAACACTGAAGCTTTCTTT. Translating it yields CASSLQTGGENTEAFF.

The chain employs TRBV4-2 and TRBJ2-3; D unresolved. From germline, CDR1 is LGHNA and CDR2 YNFKEQ. V dropped 1 base and J dropped 3 bases, with 2 bases sitting between them. CDR3 length equals 12 residues. This CDR3 reads CASSQATDTQYF. The CDR3 coding sequence is TGTGCCAGCAGCCAAGCGACAGATACGCAGTATTTT.

V and J are TRBV7-2 and TRBJ2-7; 9 positions match TRBD2. Germline CDR1 is SGHTA and CDR2 is FQGNSA. Unmatched junction bases numbered 4, after V lost 1 base and J lost 3 bases. The CDR3 is 15 amino acids. CDR3 bases: TGTGCCAGCAGCTTAGTGGCGGGAGGGAGCTACGAGCAGTACTTC. As protein: CASSLVAGGSYEQYF.

This clone has just one count. The V and J genes are TRBV7-9 and TRBJ1-1, with 10 nucleotides matching TRBD1. Germline values: CDR1 SEHNR, CDR2 FQNEAQ (reference sequence). The CDR3 has 15 amino acids. The V gene end was trimmed by 5 bases and the J gene end by 1 base; junction bases not matched to a gene: 4. CDR3 nucleotide sequence: TGTGCCAGCAGCCGGACAGGGGGAAGGAACACTGAAGCTTTCTTT. Amino acids: CASSRTGGRNTEAFF.

There are a few counts of this clone. The V gene is TRBV6-5, the J gene TRBJ1-5, with D unresolved. This CDR3 has 15 residues. Germline V gene data show CDR1 as MNHEY and CDR2 as SVGAGI. V gave up 8 bases and J gave up 1 base, with 15 bases separating them. CDR3 residues: CASGPGSLSNQPQHF. The CDR3 bases are TGTGCCAGCGGGCCCGGCAGCCTAAGCAATCAGCCCCAGCATTTT.

The chain couples TRBV28 to TRBJ1-3, with D perhaps matching TRBD1 (5 bases). Germline CDR1 MDHEN, CDR2 SYDVKM. This CDR3 has 11 amino acids. V was shortened by 9 bases and J by 8 bases, with 11 bases between the two germline ends. The CDR3 loop is CARQARHTIYF. DNA of the CDR3: TGTGCCAGACAGGCTAGACACACCATATATTTT.

This chain connects TRBV6-4 to TRBJ2-2, with a tentative D call TRBD2 (6 bases). The CDR3 totals 13 residues. CDR1 and CDR2 from the germline V gene are MRHNA and SNTAGT. V lost 6 bases, J lost 4 bases, and 9 bases lay in between. The CDR3 loop is CASSATSTGELFF. The CDR3 DNA is TGTGCCAGCAGCGCGACTAGCACCGGGGAGCTGTTTTTT.

This chain connects TRBV11-2 to TRBJ2-1; 8 bases map to TRBD2. CDR1 and CDR2 (germline): SGHAT, FQNNGV. V lost 5 bases, J lost 6 bases, and 12 bases stayed unmatched. CDR3 length equals 16 residues. The CDR3 sequence is CASSPSQGGRFNEQFF. The CDR3 DNA reads as TGTGCCAGCAGCCCTTCTCAGGGCGGGAGGTTCAATGAGCAGTTCTTC.

The chain employs TRBV7-2 and TRBJ2-7; the match to TRBD1 covers 7 bases. Germline V CDR1 and CDR2: SGHTA, FQGNSA. V lost 1 base and J lost 3; bases outside the gene matches: 3. This CDR3 region has 14 residues. The DNA of the CDR3 is TGTGCCAGCAGCTTAGATCCAGGGGGCTACGAGCAGTACTTC. This translates into CASSLDPGGYEQYF. The full variable domain, with the rest looked up from reference TRBV7-2 and TRBJ2-7, is GAGVSQSPSNKVTEKGKDVELRCDPISGHTALYWYRQSLGQGLEFLIYFQGNSAPDKSGLPSDRFSAERTGGSVSTLTIQRTQQEDSAVYLCASSLDPGGYEQYFGPGTRLTVT.

This clone appeared a single time. This chain uses TRBV2 with TRBJ2-3, with a possible D match to TRBD2 (7 bases). Trimming stripped 6 bases from V and 6 bases from J, with 13 bases between. The CDR3 has 13 amino acids. Germline CDR1 SNHLY, CDR2 FYNNEI. This CDR3 is CASRDGGRDTQYF. The CDR3, as DNA: TGTGCCAGCAGAGACGGGGGGCGGGATACGCAGTATTTT.